The rows below give T cell receptor beta chains drawn from one sample of a study of T cells in localized non-small cell lung cancer. The assay was immunoSEQ multiplex PCR, and TCRdb's table has in-frame clones only and misses some. The repertoire includes 60,000 or so clones, 80% to 90% of them detected once, and roughly 5% sits in the top ten. This specimen consisted of PBMCs, obtained before any cancer treatment. The receptors stem from a man aged 40 to 75 with stage II lung adenocarcinoma. The CDR3 runs from the conserved cysteine through the conserved F or W. D genes are given only for firm matches. Clone size is shown for a subset of rows, as once, few, many or a class of expanded clone.

DNA: TGTGCCAGCAGCCAAGGGGGACAGGGGGGGCTCAGCTATGGCTACACCTTC; CDR3: CASSQGGQGGLSYGYTF; J: TRBJ1-2; size: .; D: TRBD1; V: TRBV4-2
DNA: TGTGCCTGGAGTCCCTTCGGGGAGCTGTTTTTT; CDR3: CAWSPFGELFF; J: TRBJ2-2; size: .; D: .; V: TRBV30
DNA: TGTGCCAGTAGTCCCGAGGGGACCCGTGGAGAGTTCTTC; CDR3: CASSPEGTRGEFF; J: TRBJ2-1; size: few; D: .; V: TRBV19
DNA: TGTGCCAGCAGCTCCAGCGGACTAGCGGGAGTAATGACAGATACGCAGTATTTT; CDR3: CASSSSGLAGVMTDTQYF; J: TRBJ2-3; size: .; D: TRBD2; V: TRBV13
DNA: TGTGCCAGTAGTACACAGGGTGGGCACACTGAAGCTTTCTTT; CDR3: CASSTQGGHTEAFF; J: TRBJ1-1; size: .; D: .; V: TRBV19
DNA: TGCAGCGTTGTTCAGGGGGGCACTGAAGCTTTCTTT; CDR3: CSVVQGGTEAFF; J: TRBJ1-1; size: .; D: TRBD1; V: TRBV29-1
DNA: TGTGCCAGTACCACTAGCGGGATTTACAATGAGCAGTTCTTC; CDR3: CASTTSGIYNEQFF; J: TRBJ2-1; size: .; D: TRBD2; V: TRBV19
DNA: TGCAGTGCTACGGCCGGGTACGAGCAGTACTTC; CDR3: CSATAGYEQYF; J: TRBJ2-7; size: .; D: .; V: TRBV20-1
DNA: TGTGCCAGCAGCGTCCTAGCGGGAACGCAAGAGACCCAGTACTTC; CDR3: CASSVLAGTQETQYF; J: TRBJ2-5; size: .; D: TRBD2; V: TRBV7-2
DNA: TGTGCCAGCAGCAGGGGGACAGGGTTAGAGACCCAGTACTTC; CDR3: CASSRGTGLETQYF; J: TRBJ2-5; size: .; D: TRBD1; V: TRBV11-1
DNA: TGTGCCAGCAGCGTCCGCTCTAGCGAGCGGGGCACCGGGGAGCTGTTTTTT; CDR3: CASSVRSSERGTGELFF; J: TRBJ2-2; size: .; D: TRBD2; V: TRBV9
DNA: TGTGCCAGCTCACCTAAGGAGGCGTCCGGGGAGCTGTTTTTT; CDR3: CASSPKEASGELFF; J: TRBJ2-2; size: .; D: .; V: TRBV18
DNA: TGTGCCAGCAGCGTAGCTTCCCAGAACACTGAAGCTTTCTTT; CDR3: CASSVASQNTEAFF; J: TRBJ1-1; size: .; D: .; V: TRBV9
DNA: TGTGCCTCTACCTCGACGGGGACAGGGTACCAAGAGACCCAGTACTTC; CDR3: CASTSTGTGYQETQYF; J: TRBJ2-5; size: .; D: TRBD1; V: TRBV2
DNA: TGTGCCAGCAGTGAATGGGACAGGGCCAACGAGCAGTACTTC; CDR3: CASSEWDRANEQYF; J: TRBJ2-7; size: .; D: TRBD1; V: TRBV2
DNA: TGTGCCAGCAGCTTAGACACTGAAGCTTTCTTT; CDR3: CASSLDTEAFF; J: TRBJ1-1; size: .; D: .; V: TRBV7-9
DNA: TGTGCCAGCAGCGCGGGGACACGGGCTAGAGTCCCCGCCGGGGAGCTGTTTTTT; CDR3: CASSAGTRARVPAGELFF; J: TRBJ2-2; size: .; D: .; V: TRBV9
DNA: TGTGCCAGCAGCCCCAAGGGCCGGGGAGGAACGCAGTATTTT; CDR3: CASSPKGRGGTQYF; J: TRBJ2-3; size: .; D: .; V: TRBV11-3
DNA: TGTGCCAGCATTTCGGGGATCAATGAAAAACTGTTTTTT; CDR3: CASISGINEKLFF; J: TRBJ1-4; size: once; D: .; V: TRBV2
DNA: TGTGCCAGCAGCTTGAGAGGGGGCTTGGATGAAGCTTTCTTT; CDR3: CASSLRGGLDEAFF; J: TRBJ1-1; size: .; D: TRBD1; V: TRBV5-4
DNA: TGTGCCAGTAGTATAGATAGTGCGGGGAGGGCAGAGACCCAGTACTTC; CDR3: CASSIDSAGRAETQYF; J: TRBJ2-5; size: .; D: TRBD2; V: TRBV19
DNA: TGTGCCAGCTCACCTTTGGACAGAAGTCCTGAAGCTTTCTTT; CDR3: CASSPLDRSPEAFF; J: TRBJ1-1; size: few; D: .; V: TRBV18
DNA: TGCGCCAGCAGCTTGGTGTCGGGCAGCACAGATACGCAGTATTTT; CDR3: CASSLVSGSTDTQYF; J: TRBJ2-3; size: .; D: .; V: TRBV5-1
DNA: TGCAGCGTCTCAACTCACTGGGAGCAGTACTTC; CDR3: CSVSTHWEQYF; J: TRBJ2-7; size: .; D: .; V: TRBV29-1
DNA: TGTGCCAGCAGACAATACAATGAGCAGTTCTTC; CDR3: CASRQYNEQFF; J: TRBJ2-1; size: once; D: .; V: TRBV6-5
DNA: TGTGCCAGCAGCACCCGGGGGATCTCTGGGGCCAACGTCCTGACTTTC; CDR3: CASSTRGISGANVLTF; J: TRBJ2-6; size: .; D: .; V: TRBV7-2
DNA: TGTGCCAGCAGCCGCACCCGGGACAGGGCACACGAGCAGTACTTC; CDR3: CASSRTRDRAHEQYF; J: TRBJ2-7; size: .; D: TRBD1; V: TRBV7-2
DNA: TGCGCCAGCAGCCAAGAGTTAACGGGTAGCTCCTACAATGAGCAGTTCTTC; CDR3: CASSQELTGSSYNEQFF; J: TRBJ2-1; size: .; D: .; V: TRBV4-1
DNA: TGTGCCTGGGCACCCGGACTTAGCCAAGAGACCCAGTACTTC; CDR3: CAWAPGLSQETQYF; J: TRBJ2-5; size: .; D: .; V: TRBV30
DNA: TGTGCCAGTAGTATATGGGGGGGCGAAGAGACCCAGTACTTC; CDR3: CASSIWGGEETQYF; J: TRBJ2-5; size: .; D: .; V: TRBV19
DNA: TGTGCCAGCAGCTTAGCGACAGGGCTGAACACTGAAGCTTTCTTT; CDR3: CASSLATGLNTEAFF; J: TRBJ1-1; size: .; D: TRBD1; V: TRBV7-2
DNA: TGCGCCAGCAGACAGGGGCTGGGGGACTACGAGCAGTACTTC; CDR3: CASRQGLGDYEQYF; J: TRBJ2-7; size: once; D: TRBD1; V: TRBV4-1
DNA: TGTGCCAGCACGACAGGGTTCAATGAAAAACTGTTTTTT; CDR3: CASTTGFNEKLFF; J: TRBJ1-4; size: .; D: TRBD1; V: TRBV2
DNA: TGTGCCAGCAGTTACGCTGGGAACCAAGGCGAGCAGTACTTC; CDR3: CASSYAGNQGEQYF; J: TRBJ2-7; size: .; D: .; V: TRBV6-5
DNA: TGTGCCAGCAGCTTAGGCTTCGTTGGGGCTGAGCAGTTCTTC; CDR3: CASSLGFVGAEQFF; J: TRBJ2-1; size: .; D: .; V: TRBV7-9
DNA: TGTGCCAGCAGTGAAGAAGGATGGAACACTGAAGCTTTCTTT; CDR3: CASSEEGWNTEAFF; J: TRBJ1-1; size: .; D: .; V: TRBV25-1
DNA: TGTGCCAGCAGCCCGGTTTTATTCGGTACCGATCAGCCCCAGCATTTT; CDR3: CASSPVLFGTDQPQHF; J: TRBJ1-5; size: .; D: .; V: TRBV7-8
DNA: TGTGCCAGCAGCACCAATGGGGGGGCGAGTGGAAACACCATATATTTT; CDR3: CASSTNGGASGNTIYF; J: TRBJ1-3; size: .; D: .; V: TRBV11-2
DNA: TGTGCCAGCAGCAATTTCCGCGGGAGGAGACAAGAGACCCAGTACTTC; CDR3: CASSNFRGRRQETQYF; J: TRBJ2-5; size: .; D: .; V: TRBV21-1
DNA: TGTGCCAGCCAGGAGGGGGGGTACAGTGAGCAGTTCTTC; CDR3: CASQEGGYSEQFF; J: TRBJ2-1; size: .; D: .; V: TRBV6-5
DNA: TGTGCCAGCAGTGTAGACGGGACAGGTACGAACGAGCAGTACTTC; CDR3: CASSVDGTGTNEQYF; J: TRBJ2-7; size: .; D: TRBD1; V: TRBV2